This entry features one T cell receptor beta chain sequence. Its specificity is not known. Regarding time point: week 3, after first cycle of checkpoint inhibitor. Patients with prior systemic cancer treatment, concomitant immunosuppressants, or other active malignancies were excluded. DNA loading was fixed at about 340 ng for all bulk PBMC samples. Generated by immunoSEQ multiplex PCR, the TCRdb table keeps only in-frame clones and is missing some. The sample consists of about 6,000 clones, around three quarters of them appearing once. Trimming took 4 bases from V and 2 from J; bases not matched to a gene: 5. The germline V gene encodes CDR1 MNHEY and CDR2 SMNVEV (reference sequence). This CDR3 comprises 17 residues. This sample was taken from a study of blood T cell dynamics during melanoma immunotherapy. Study overall: Patients with metastatic melanoma got pembrolizumab or nivolumab-ipilimumab as first-line care. Study results and limitations: The study could not tell melanoma-specific clones from general immune activation.

The rearrangement uses TRBV27 and TRBJ2-1; the match to TRBD2 covers 13 bases. The sample in question was blood, obtained from a patient treated with checkpoint blockade. This sequence was found in a human donor with melanoma. The DNA of the CDR3 is TGTGCCAGCAGTTCTTGGACTAGCGGGGGAACCTACAATGAGCAGTTCTTC. Translation: CASSSWTSGGTYNEQFF.